The entry below gives a single T cell receptor (beta chain) sequence along with its context. Antigen specificity is unknown. TCRdb processed the reads anew with MiXCR; each CDR3 protein has one entry. Of about 23,000 distinct CDR3 sequences detected, roughly half appear once; the ten largest clones hold under 5%. These data belong to a study of type 1 regulatory T cells. Germline CDR1 is SQVTM and CDR2 is ANQGSEA. The ends were cut back, 3 bases at V and 3 bases at J, with 5 bases in the middle. The CDR3 has 12 residues. The clonotype was recovered from a human donor in good health. Sequenced: cultured T cells, either the whole culture or a sorted T cell fraction (not recorded which). The V gene is TRBV29-1, the J gene TRBJ2-2; no clear D. CDR3 loop: CSVDSYTGELFF. The CDR3 region has the DNA TGCAGCGTTGACTCCTACACCGGGGAGCTGTTTTTT.